The 27 T cell receptor beta chains below were found in one sample sequenced in a study of early T cells in non-severe SARS-CoV-2 infection. TCRdb passed the 5' RACE reads through MiXCR, listing each CDR3 protein once. The sample has some 60,000 distinct CDR3 sequences, 10% to 15% seen once. The specimen was whole blood, collected at baseline. These receptors were taken from an adult who was a healthcare worker with PCR-confirmed SARS-CoV-2 infection or an uninfected control (not recorded which).

The chain employs TRBV12-3 or TRBV12-4 and TRBJ2-3, with D uncertain. The CDR3 spans 13 residues. The V end lost 7 bases, the J end lost 1 base, and 9 bases lay between the germline ends. CDR3 region: CASTPDGTDTQYF. The CDR3 coding sequence is TGTGCCAGCACCCCCGATGGCACAGATACGCAGTATTTT.

This sequence joins TRBV7-9 and TRBJ2-7; 7 bases are shared with TRBD2. The CDR3 runs to 14 residues. Germline V gene data show CDR1 as SEHNR and CDR2 as FQNEAQ (reference sequence). The V segment lost 4 bases and the J segment 3 bases; nucleotides outside the gene matches: 6. CDR3 sequence: CASSSLAGDYEQYF. The CDR3 region has the DNA TGTGCCAGCAGCTCACTCGCGGGGGACTACGAGCAGTACTTC.

This chain uses TRBV7-9 with TRBJ2-1; no firm D call. The germline CDR1 and CDR2 sequences are SEHNR and FQNEAQ (reference sequence). V lost 5 bases and J lost 9, with 11 bases in between. There are 12 residues in the CDR3. CDR3 DNA sequence: TGTGCCAGCAGCATGACGGCCGCTGAGCAGTTCTTC. This sequence encodes CASSMTAAEQFF.

The rearrangement uses TRBV6-8 and TRBJ2-2; D is perhaps TRBD1 (6 bases). The length of the CDR3 is 21 residues. CDR1 is MNHGY, CDR2 SAAAGT, per germline. The germline V and J ends were trimmed by 1 base and 1 base, with 25 bases remaining between them. The CDR3 protein is CASSYYWGLSLGQMNTGELFF. CDR3 DNA sequence: TGTGCCAGCAGTTACTACTGGGGGTTGAGTTTAGGACAGATGAACACCGGGGAGCTGTTTTTT.

The sample holds a few counts of this clonotype. The genes are TRBV20-1 and TRBJ2-7; 9 nucleotides line up with TRBD2. Looked up from germline, CDR1 is DFQATT and CDR2 is SNEGSKA (reference sequence). V was pared by 5 bases and J by 5 bases, with 10 bases of the junction left unmatched. The CDR3 covers 14 residues. The DNA for the CDR3 is TGCAGTGCTCATAGCGGGAGTAGTGGCCACGAGCAGTACTTC. It translates to CSAHSGSSGHEQYF.

This clonotype has at least ten counts. This chain links TRBV2 with TRBJ2-7; 7 bases map to TRBD1. CDR3 size: 13 residues. The V and J ends lost 6 bases and 2 bases, in that order; junction bases with no gene match: 4. Germline V gene sequence: CDR1 SNHLY, CDR2 FYNNEI. CDR3: CASRRDSPYEQYF. Written as DNA, the CDR3 is TGTGCCAGCAGGAGGGACAGCCCCTACGAGCAGTACTTC.

This clonotype was detected a few times. The V call is TRBV29-1, the J call TRBJ1-2; D remains ambiguous. The CDR3 runs to 11 residues. Trimming left V 6 bases short and J 10 bases short, with 15 bases between. From germline, CDR1 is SQVTM and CDR2 ANQGSEA. The CDR3 sequence is CSVSRAVDYTF. The CDR3 DNA reads TGCAGCGTGTCCCGGGCCGTGGACTACACCTTC. The full variable domain, its missing parts supplied by reference TRBV29-1 and TRBJ1-2, is SAVISQKPSRDICQRGTSLTIQCQVDSQVTMMFWYRQQPGQSLTLIATANQGSEATYESGFVIDKFPISRPNLTFSTLTVSNMSPEDSSIYLCSVSRAVDYTFGSGTRLTVV.

This clonotype turned up a few times. CDR3 in DNA: TGTGCCAGCAGTTTGAAAAGGGTGACCTACGAGCAGTACTTC. Translation gives CASSLKRVTYEQYF. The gene calls are TRBV28 and TRBJ2-7, with D unclear. The CDR3 has 14 residues. CDR1 and CDR2 from the germline V gene are MDHEN and SYDVKM. V was shortened by 3 bases and J by 2 bases, with 11 bases between the two germline ends. Filled out from reference TRBV28 and TRBJ2-7, the complete variable domain reads DVKVTQSSRYLVKRTGEKVFLECVQDMDHENMFWYRQDPGLGLRLIYFSYDVKMKEKGDIPEGYSVSREKKERFSLILESASTNQTSMYLCASSLKRVTYEQYFGPGTRLTVT.

This clonotype was seen more than once but under ten times. V is TRBV28 and J is TRBJ1-2; 7 positions agree with TRBD1. This CDR3 is 14 amino acids long. V shed 1 base and J 3 bases; nucleotides not matched to a gene: 2. Germline V gene data show CDR1 as MDHEN and CDR2 as SYDVKM. CDR3 amino acids: CASSLFDRDYGYTF. In nucleotides, the CDR3 is TGTGCCAGCAGTTTATTCGACAGGGACTATGGCTACACCTTC.

The chain carries TRBV10-2 and TRBJ1-1; tentatively, D is TRBD1 (5 bases). Trimming shortened V by 6 bases and J by 0 bases, and 11 bases separated the two germline ends. The CDR3 is made up of 14 amino acids. CDR1 and CDR2 from the germline V gene are WSHSY and SAAADI. Here the CDR3 reads CASRGAGLNTEAFF. In nucleotides, the CDR3 is TGCGCCAGCAGAGGAGCAGGGCTGAACACTGAAGCTTTCTTT.

This clonotype occurred a few times. This chain links TRBV4-3 with TRBJ2-2; D not resolved. Germline lookup yields CDR1 LGHNA and CDR2 YSLEER. The CDR3 has 13 amino acids. With 0 bases removed from V and 7 bases from J, the gap between germline ends came to 6 bases. This CDR3 reads CASSQDRIGELFF. In DNA, the CDR3 is TGCGCCAGCAGCCAAGATCGGATCGGGGAGCTGTTTTTT.

This clonotype has just a few counts. V usage is TRBV19 and J usage is TRBJ1-5, with TRBD1 as a possible D gene (6 bases). V was shortened by 0 bases and J by 4 bases, with 16 bases between the two germline ends. CDR3 length: 17 amino acids. CDR1 is LNHDA and CDR2 is SQIVND in the germline V gene (reference sequence). CDR3 in amino acids: CASSIEAGAFVNQPQHF. CDR3 nucleotides: TGTGCCAGTAGTATAGAAGCAGGGGCGTTCGTAAATCAGCCCCAGCATTTT.

By share, this clonotype ranks as medium-sized. The genes are TRBV30 and TRBJ1-1; D is uncertain. With 1 base removed from V and 4 bases from J, the gap between germline ends came to 7 bases. The germline gives CDR1 GTSNPN, CDR2 SVGIG (reference sequence). The CDR3 contains 12 residues. CDR3 protein: CAWSGDGTEAFF. The CDR3 DNA follows: TGTGCCTGGAGTGGGGATGGCACTGAAGCTTTCTTT.

This clonotype has just a few counts. The chain employs TRBV6-1 and TRBJ1-1; D remains unclear. The length of the CDR3 is 12 residues. The V gene lost 2 bases and the J gene lost 4 bases, with 5 bases spanning the gap. Germline CDR1 MNHNS, CDR2 SASEGT. The CDR3 bases are TGTGCCAGCAGTGAATGGTCCACTGAAGCTTTCTTT. Translation gives CASSEWSTEAFF.

This clonotype was seen more than once but under ten times. The gene calls are TRBV7-2 and TRBJ2-6, with D maybe TRBD1 (6 bases). V gave up 1 base and J gave up 2 bases, with 15 bases separating them. Germline V gene lookup returns CDR1 SGHTA and CDR2 FQGNSA. The CDR3 has 18 amino acids. CDR3 DNA: TGTGCCAGCAGCTTAGGTCCCAGGGGCGGAACTGGGGCCAACGTCCTGACTTTC. It specifies CASSLGPRGGTGANVLTF.

The chain is built from TRBV7-6 and TRBJ2-7, with 8 bases aligning to TRBD1. This CDR3 is 13 amino acids long. The germline gives CDR1 SGHVS, CDR2 FNYEAQ. With V trimmed by 5 bases and J by 5 bases, 5 bases remained unmatched. This CDR3 reads CASSTLDRDEQYF. The CDR3 DNA reads TGTGCCAGCAGCACATTGGACAGGGACGAGCAGTACTTC. Full variable domain (remainder filled in from reference TRBV7-6 and TRBJ2-7): GAGVSQSPRYKVTKRGQDVALRCDPISGHVSLYWYRQALGQGPEFLTYFNYEAQQDKSGLPNDRFSAERPEGSISTLTIQRTEQRDSAMYRCASSTLDRDEQYFGPGTRLTVT.

This clonotype has a handful of counts. The rearrangement links TRBV28 to TRBJ2-3; 8 bases match TRBD2. The V gene end was trimmed by 3 bases and the J gene end by 5 bases; junction bases not matched to a gene: 16. The CDR3 is made up of 18 amino acids. Germline lookup yields CDR1 MDHEN and CDR2 SYDVKM. The CDR3 DNA follows: TGTGCCAGCAGTTTTATAGTGGTAGCGGGAAGTCCCCAAGATACGCAGTATTTT. Its protein product is CASSFIVVAGSPQDTQYF. Together with reference TRBV28 and TRBJ2-3, the CDR3 gives the full variable domain: DVKVTQSSRYLVKRTGEKVFLECVQDMDHENMFWYRQDPGLGLRLIYFSYDVKMKEKGDIPEGYSVSREKKERFSLILESASTNQTSMYLCASSFIVVAGSPQDTQYFGPGTRLTVL.

Notes on this clonotype: The germline gene is not matched at one end of the junction; a read error may be the cause. The gene calls are TRBV5-1 and TRBJ2-1; D gene unclear. Germline lookup yields CDR1 SGHRS and CDR2 YFSETQ. The CDR3 is 14 residues long. The CDR3 sequence is CASSLGYFYNEQFF. Here the CDR3 DNA reads TGCGCCAGCAGCTTGGGCTATTTCTACAATGAACAGTTCTTC.

The V and J genes are TRBV7-2 and TRBJ2-7; 7 bases agree with TRBD1. There are 14 residues in the CDR3. Germline assignment: CDR1 SGHTA and CDR2 FQGNSA. V lost 1 base and J lost 3; bases outside the gene matches: 3. The CDR3 region has the DNA TGTGCCAGCAGCTTAGAGGGACAGATCTACGAGCAGTACTTC. It specifies CASSLEGQIYEQYF.

This clonotype appeared many times. V usage is TRBV9 and J usage is TRBJ2-2, with no clear D. CDR1 is SGDLS and CDR2 is YYNGEE in the germline V gene. Trimming took off 0 bases at V and 8 bases at J, with 5 bases between the two ends. The CDR3 has 12 residues. CDR3: CASSVVPGELFF. The CDR3 DNA reads as TGTGCCAGCAGCGTAGTTCCGGGGGAGCTGTTTTTT.

The chain has TRBV24-1 and TRBJ1-5; TRBD1 agrees at 10 bases. The V gene's germline CDR1 is KGHDR and CDR2 SFDVKD. The CDR3 loop spans 17 amino acids. V gave up 2 bases and J gave up 1 base; unmatched junction bases: 4. The chain's CDR3 is CATSDSGTGESNQPQHF. CDR3 DNA sequence: TGTGCCACCAGTGATTCCGGGACAGGGGAGAGCAATCAGCCCCAGCATTTT.

CDR3 sequence reads: CASSVSPYSNQPQHF. CDR3 bases: TGTGCCAGCAGTGTCAGTCCTTATAGCAATCAGCCCCAGCATTTT. The genes are TRBV6-1 and TRBJ1-5; D is unresolved. The V and J ends lost 4 bases and 0 bases respectively, with 10 bases between them. This CDR3 has 15 residues. The germline CDR1 and CDR2 sequences are MNHNS and SASEGT.

The V call is TRBV24-1, the J call TRBJ2-3; TRBD2 agrees at 12 bases. The CDR3 spans 15 residues. The germline V gene encodes CDR1 KGHDR and CDR2 SFDVKD. V was clipped by 5 bases and J by 5 bases; unmatched bases: 4. The CDR3 is CATSALAGGRDTQYF. As DNA, the CDR3 is TGTGCCACCAGTGCACTAGCGGGGGGCAGAGATACGCAGTATTTT.

This clonotype was detected a few times. The rearrangement joins TRBV7-6 to TRBJ1-2; no reliable D call. V shed 2 bases and J shed 4 bases, with 14 bases lying between them. Germline loops: CDR1 SGHVS, CDR2 FNYEAQ. The CDR3 spans 15 residues. CDR3 coding DNA: TGTGCCAGCAGCTTACTTGCGGCAGACCGCTATGGCTACACCTTC. Protein product: CASSLLAADRYGYTF.

With regard to this clonotype: Likely a read error: the CDR3 ends without its conserved phenylalanine or tryptophan. The chain uses TRBV7-9 and TRBJ2-7; 7 bases align to TRBD1. The J segment lost 5 bases and the V segment lost 5 bases, leaving 12 bases of the junction unmatched. This CDR3 region has 15 residues. CDR1 SEHNR and CDR2 FQNEAQ come from the germline V gene (reference sequence). The CDR3 DNA is TGTGCCAGCAGCCTGGCTGGGACAGATAAGGACGAGCAGTACCTC. Translation gives CASSLAGTDKDEQYL.

J is TRBJ2-6 and V is TRBV4-3, with D possibly TRBD1 on 5 matching bases. Deletions cut 1 base from V and 0 bases from J, with 13 bases between. Per the germline V gene, CDR1 is LGHNA and CDR2 is YSLEER. The CDR3 runs 18 residues. CDR3 in amino acids: CASSQAPSRGSGANVLTF. The CDR3 DNA sequence: TGCGCCAGCAGCCAAGCCCCCAGTAGGGGCTCTGGGGCCAACGTCCTGACTTTC.

DNA of the CDR3: TGTGCCAGCAGCCCCGCGGGATATGAAGCTTTCTTT. Its protein is CASSPAGYEAFF. V is TRBV27 and J is TRBJ1-1; D gene uncertain. The germline V gene encodes CDR1 MNHEY and CDR2 SMNVEV (reference sequence). The CDR3 has 12 amino acids. Deletions cut 6 bases from V and 7 bases from J, with 12 bases between.